This T cell receptor (beta chain) was captured by sequencing in a study of cytomegalovirus exposure and HLA in healthy donors. Study outcomes and limitations: According to a subsequent analysis, TCR clusters from the first cohort were inclined to appear together in the 120 or so validation repertoires. Rare sequences made up most TCRs, while some public TCRs were found in many donors. TCR beta chains numbering 164 were designated cytomegalovirus-associated.

Sequencing used immunoSEQ multiplex PCR; TCRdb keeps in-frame clones, though not all of them. The table includes 150,000 to 200,000 clones, roughly 90% detected once. The V gene's germline CDR1 is LNHDA and CDR2 SQIVND (reference sequence). The CDR3 loop spans 15 amino acids. V was clipped by 1 base and J by 4 bases; unmatched bases: 5. Notes on this clone: Antigen unknown.

The material sequenced was PBMCs. This clonotype was obtained from a man between 18 and 35 years old in good health and CMV-seropositive. The chain joins TRBV19 to TRBJ2-3; 7 bases align to TRBD2. CDR3 loop: CASSIAGGSSDTQYF. The DNA of the CDR3 is TGTGCCAGTAGTATAGCGGGCGGGAGCTCAGATACGCAGTATTTT.